This TCR beta chain emerged from a study of regulatory T cells in long-lasting Graves disease. Whole-study findings and limits: Segments TRBV28, TRBJ1-2 and TRBJ2-5 showed preferential usage in persistent disease.

Time point indicated: newly diagnosed GD, antithyroid drugs for less than 3 months. From PBMCs, RNA was extracted and then used to make the TCR library. In Xi'an, China, an endocrinology department was the source of patients. This clonotype was seen only a few times. Its antigen is undetermined. Germline and junction disagree at one end, which may indicate a read error. Sequencing libraries for TCR beta were prepared with iRepertoire HTBI primers and Arm-PCR of CDR3 regions. In the source study's methods: Identification across samples found some 60 TRBV and about 15 TRBJ segments. A single record per CDR3 protein comes from TCRdb applying MiXCR to the multiplex PCR reads. TCRdb's processing, not the study's, gives the V and J calls here. The sample has more than 300,000 distinct CDR3 sequences, approximately 10% seen once; the top ten hold approximately 20%. The germline V gene encodes CDR1 SSHAT and CDR2 FNYEAQ (reference sequence). The CDR3 is made up of 14 amino acids.

These data also featured in a second study, about T cells in Graves' hyperthyroidism and ophthalmopathy.

This sequence was found in a woman younger than 35 with Graves disease. The V gene is TRBV7-7, the J gene TRBJ2-2; a weak D match, TRBD2 (5 bases). Sequencing was performed on peripheral blood mononuclear cells (PBMCs), taken at new diagnosis, from a patient treated with antithyroid drugs. This CDR3 reads CASSLDGDTGELFF. CDR3 in DNA: TGTGCTAGCAGCTTAGACGGGGACACCGGGGAGCTGTTTTTT.